This T cell receptor beta chain derives from a study of chronic HIV infection and antiretroviral therapy. Germline V gene lookup returns CDR1 GTSNPN and CDR2 SVGIG (reference sequence). This CDR3 is built from 16 residues. The J segment lost 2 bases and the V segment lost 3 bases, leaving 7 bases of the junction unmatched. TCRdb independently ran MiXCR on the 5' RACE reads; one entry per CDR3 protein. The data show about 38,000 distinct CDR3 sequences, 8% to 10% seen once. The sequence was collected from an adult who had HIV and had not received antiretroviral therapy, or was an uninfected healthy control (not recorded which). The chain recombines TRBV30 with TRBJ1-3, with 10 bases lining up with TRBD1. The sample consisted of peripheral blood. The CDR3 here is CAWRRDRGRTGNTIYF. The CDR3 coding sequence is TGTGCCTGGAGAAGAGACAGGGGGCGAACTGGAAACACCATATATTTT.